This paragraph covers one T cell receptor beta chain sequence. This sample stems from a study of T cells of healthy individuals. Per germline, CDR1 SGHRS and CDR2 YFSETQ. This CDR3 region has 17 residues. V lost 0 bases and J lost 0, with 10 bases in between. TCRdb used MiXCR to reprocess the 5' RACE reads, holding one entry per CDR3 protein. The sample has about 96,000 distinct CDR3 sequences, approximately 18% seen once. The chain has TRBV5-1 and TRBJ2-6; tentatively, D is TRBD1 (6 bases). The sequence derives from a human donor in good health. The CDR3 is CASSLAPTGSGANVLTF. The CDR3 region has the DNA TGCGCCAGCAGCTTGGCTCCGACAGGCTCTGGGGCCAACGTCCTGACTTTC.